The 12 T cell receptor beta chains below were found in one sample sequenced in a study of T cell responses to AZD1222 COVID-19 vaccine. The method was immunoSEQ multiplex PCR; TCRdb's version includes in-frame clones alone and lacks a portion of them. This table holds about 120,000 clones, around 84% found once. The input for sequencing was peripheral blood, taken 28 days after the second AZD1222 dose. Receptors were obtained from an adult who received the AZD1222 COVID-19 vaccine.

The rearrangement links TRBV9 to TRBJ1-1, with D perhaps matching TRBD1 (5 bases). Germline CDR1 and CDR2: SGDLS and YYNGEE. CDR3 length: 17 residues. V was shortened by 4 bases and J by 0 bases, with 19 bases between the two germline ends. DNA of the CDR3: TGTGCCAGCAGCTTACACGGGGGATTAATTATGAACACTGAAGCTTTCTTT. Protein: CASSLHGGLIMNTEAFF.

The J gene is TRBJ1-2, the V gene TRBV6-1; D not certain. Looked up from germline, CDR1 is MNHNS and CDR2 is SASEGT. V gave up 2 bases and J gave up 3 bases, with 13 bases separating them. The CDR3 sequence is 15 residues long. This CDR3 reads CASSEPGGDDYGYTF. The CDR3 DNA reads TGTGCCAGCAGTGAACCGGGAGGTGACGACTATGGCTACACCTTC.

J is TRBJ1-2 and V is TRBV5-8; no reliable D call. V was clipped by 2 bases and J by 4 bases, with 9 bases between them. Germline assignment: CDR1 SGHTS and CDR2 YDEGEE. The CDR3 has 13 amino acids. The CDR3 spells CASSLDIGYGYTF. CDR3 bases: TGTGCCAGCAGCTTAGACATCGGCTATGGCTACACCTTC.

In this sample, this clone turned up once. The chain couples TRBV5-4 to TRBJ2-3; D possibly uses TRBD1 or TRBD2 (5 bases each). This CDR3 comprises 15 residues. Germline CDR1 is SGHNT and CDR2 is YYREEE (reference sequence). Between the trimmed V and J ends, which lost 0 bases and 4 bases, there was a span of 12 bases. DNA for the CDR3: TGTGCCAGCAGCTTGGGAGGGGAAGGATCAGATACGCAGTATTTT. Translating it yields CASSLGGEGSDTQYF. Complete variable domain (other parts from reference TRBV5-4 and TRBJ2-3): ETGVTQSPTHLIKTRGQQVTLRCSSQSGHNTVSWYQQALGQGPQFIFQYYREEENGRGNFPPRFSGLQFPNYSSELNVNALELDDSALYLCASSLGGEGSDTQYFGPGTRLTVL.

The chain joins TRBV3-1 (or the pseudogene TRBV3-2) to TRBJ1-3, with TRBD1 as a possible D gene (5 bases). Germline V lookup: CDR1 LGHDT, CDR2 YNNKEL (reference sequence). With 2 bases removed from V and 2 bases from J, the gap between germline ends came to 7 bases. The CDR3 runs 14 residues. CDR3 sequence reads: CASSQQGAGNTIYF. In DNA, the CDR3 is TGTGCCAGCAGCCAACAGGGTGCTGGAAACACCATATATTTT.

The CDR3 sequence: CASKREINQPQHF. DNA for the CDR3: TGTGCCAGCAAGAGGGAAATCAATCAGCCCCAGCATTTT. The V call is TRBV2, the J call TRBJ1-5, with D unclear. Germline CDR1 is SNHLY and CDR2 is FYNNEI. V was clipped by 7 bases and J by 3 bases, with 10 bases between them. This CDR3 is built from 13 residues. Full variable domain (missing parts from reference TRBV2 and TRBJ1-5): EPEVTQTPSHQVTQMGQEVILRCVPISNHLYFYWYRQILGQKVEFLVSFYNNEISEKSEIFDDQFSVERPDGSNFTLKIRSTKLEDSAMYFCASKREINQPQHFGDGTRLSIL.

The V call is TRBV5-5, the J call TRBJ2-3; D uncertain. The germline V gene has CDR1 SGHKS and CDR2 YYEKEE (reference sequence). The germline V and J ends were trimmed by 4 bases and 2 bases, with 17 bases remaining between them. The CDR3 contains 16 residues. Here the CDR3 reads CASSASVRRFTDTQYF. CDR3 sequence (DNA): TGTGCCAGCAGCGCCTCGGTCAGGCGATTCACAGATACGCAGTATTTT.

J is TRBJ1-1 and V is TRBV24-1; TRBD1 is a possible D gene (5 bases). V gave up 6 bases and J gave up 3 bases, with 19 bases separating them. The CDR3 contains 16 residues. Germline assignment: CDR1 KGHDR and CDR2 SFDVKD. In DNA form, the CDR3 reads TGTGCCACCAGTCCCGGGACCCCTAATACTTACACTGAAGCTTTCTTT. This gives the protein CATSPGTPNTYTEAFF.

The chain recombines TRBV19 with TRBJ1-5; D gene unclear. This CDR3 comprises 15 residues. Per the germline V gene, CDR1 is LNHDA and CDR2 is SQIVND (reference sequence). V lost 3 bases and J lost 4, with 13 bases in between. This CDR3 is CASSISSIANQPQHF. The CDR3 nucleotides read TGTGCCAGTAGTATTTCGTCTATCGCTAATCAGCCCCAGCATTTT.

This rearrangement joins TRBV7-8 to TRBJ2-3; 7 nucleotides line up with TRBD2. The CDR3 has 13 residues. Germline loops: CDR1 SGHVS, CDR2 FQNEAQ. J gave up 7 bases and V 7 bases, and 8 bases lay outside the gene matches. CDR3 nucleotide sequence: TGTGCCAGCAAGTGGACTAGGAGTAATACGCAGTATTTT. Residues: CASKWTRSNTQYF. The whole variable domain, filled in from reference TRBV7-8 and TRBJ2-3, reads GAGVSQSPRYKVAKRGQDVALRCDPISGHVSLFWYQQALGQGPEFLTYFQNEAQLDKSGLPSDRFFAERPEGSVSTLKIQRTQQEDSAVYLCASKWTRSNTQYFGPGTRLTVL.

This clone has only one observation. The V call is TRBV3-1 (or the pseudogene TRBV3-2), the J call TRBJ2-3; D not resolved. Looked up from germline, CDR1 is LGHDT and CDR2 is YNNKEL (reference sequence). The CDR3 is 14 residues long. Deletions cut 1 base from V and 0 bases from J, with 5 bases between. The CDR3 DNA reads TGTGCCAGCAGCCAAGTAGGTAGCACAGATACGCAGTATTTT. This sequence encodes CASSQVGSTDTQYF.

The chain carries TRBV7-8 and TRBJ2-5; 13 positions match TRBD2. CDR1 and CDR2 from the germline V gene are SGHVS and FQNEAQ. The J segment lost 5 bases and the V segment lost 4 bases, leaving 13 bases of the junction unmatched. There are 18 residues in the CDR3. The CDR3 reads CASSSAGTSGGAGETQYF. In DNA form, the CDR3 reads TGTGCCAGCAGCTCCGCGGGCACTAGCGGGGGGGCCGGGGAGACCCAGTACTTC. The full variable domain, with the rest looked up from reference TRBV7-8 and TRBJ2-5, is GAGVSQSPRYKVAKRGQDVALRCDPISGHVSLFWYQQALGQGPEFLTYFQNEAQLDKSGLPSDRFFAERPEGSVSTLKIQRTQQEDSAVYLCASSSAGTSGGAGETQYFGPGTRLLVL.